Included here is one T cell receptor (beta chain) sequence, with context. Enrolled during active infection, Seattle patients were then followed longitudinally. The table came from immunoSEQ multiplex PCR; TCRdb's copy has only in-frame clones and leaves some out. The table records over 150,000 clones, around nine tenths of them present only once. These data originate in a study of blood T cell repertoires in COVID-19. Across the study: Sample material is recorded as cDNA or gDNA derived from T cells, B-cell-depleted T cells, or PBMCs.

Per germline, CDR1 LNHDA and CDR2 SQIVND (reference sequence). V lost 4 bases to trimming and J lost 6 bases; unmatched junction nucleotides: 6. This CDR3 is 15 amino acids long. The source is an elderly woman with COVID-19, enrolled during active disease. The sample consisted of peripheral blood. J is TRBJ2-2 and V is TRBV19; TRBD1 matches 9 bases. CDR3: CASSTGQGGAGELFF. CDR3 sequence (DNA): TGTGCCAGTAGTACGGGACAGGGTGGGGCCGGGGAGCTGTTTTTT. Filled out from reference TRBV19 and TRBJ2-2, the complete variable domain reads DGGITQSPKYLFRKEGQNVTLSCEQNLNHDAMYWYRQDPGQGLRLIYYSQIVNDFQKGDIAEGYSVSREKKESFPLTVTSAQKNPTAFYLCASSTGQGGAGELFFGEGSRLTVL.